This entry lists 22 T cell receptor beta chains sequenced from one sample in a study of regulatory T cells in long-lasting Graves disease. Investigators prepared the TCR beta libraries by applying iRepertoire HTBI primers and Arm-PCR of CDR3 regions. TCRdb reprocessed the multiplex PCR reads via MiXCR and lists one record per CDR3 protein. The sample holds some 370,000 distinct CDR3 sequences; roughly 25% are singletons and the top ten take around 30%. Sample time point: persistent/refractory GD, antithyroid drugs over 5 years with positive TRAb. From PBMCs, RNA was extracted and then used to make the TCR library. Here the sequenced sample was peripheral blood mononuclear cells (PBMCs), taken when the disease was refractory, from a patient treated with antithyroid drugs. These receptors were obtained from a woman aged 40 to 49 with Graves disease.

This clonotype was observed many times. The genes are TRBV27 and TRBJ1-6, with TRBD1 matching 10 bases. The trim removed 5 bases at V and 8 bases at J, leaving 6 bases unmatched. The CDR3 sequence is 15 residues long. Germline V CDR1 and CDR2: MNHEY, SMNVEV (reference sequence). The CDR3 region has the DNA TGTGCCAGCAGTGCGGGACAGGGGACGGATTCACCCCTCCACTTT. Translated: CASSAGQGTDSPLHF.

In this sample, this clonotype turned up many times. The rearrangement links TRBV6-5 to TRBJ2-1, with D possibly being TRBD2 (6 bases). Germline V CDR1 and CDR2: MNHEY, SVGAGI. V gave up 1 base and J gave up 5 bases, with 12 bases separating them. The CDR3 contains 15 residues. CDR3 sequence (DNA): TGTGCCAGCAGTTACTTCACGGGAGTTAACAATGAGCAGTTCTTC. Its protein product is CASSYFTGVNNEQFF.

The V gene is TRBV25-1, the J gene TRBJ1-4, with D tentatively TRBD1 (6 bases). The germline V gene has CDR1 MGHDK and CDR2 SYGVNS. The CDR3 length is 18 residues. V was pared by 2 bases and J by 5 bases, with 21 bases between. The CDR3 DNA follows: TGTGCCAGCAGTGAACCCTTAAGCGGAGGGGGGATGAATGAAAAACTGTTTTTT. Amino acids: CASSEPLSGGGMNEKLFF. Based on the CDR3 plus reference TRBV25-1 and TRBJ1-4, the full variable domain is EADIYQTPRYLVIGTGKKITLECSQTMGHDKMYWYQQDPGMELHLIHYSYGVNSTEKGDLSSESTVSRIRTEHFPLTLESARPSHTSQYLCASSEPLSGGGMNEKLFFGSGTQLSVL.

This clonotype was counted a few times. J is TRBJ1-5 and V is TRBV6-2 or TRBV6-3, with unresolved D. V was shortened by 3 bases and J by 7 bases, with 10 bases between the two germline ends. The CDR3 totals 13 residues. Germline CDR1 is MNHEY and CDR2 is SVGEGT. CDR3 coding DNA: TGTGCCAGCAGTTATCCTGCGTTCCAGCCCCAGCATTTT. Its protein is CASSYPAFQPQHF.

This clonotype has just a few counts. The genes are TRBV14 and TRBJ2-7; 11 bases fit TRBD2. Germline loops: CDR1 SGHDN, CDR2 FVKESK. V was pared by 3 bases and J by 6 bases, with 4 bases of the junction left unmatched. This CDR3 is 14 amino acids long. CDR3 sequence: CASSHSGRAIEQYF. CDR3 DNA sequence: TGTGCCAGCAGCCATAGCGGGAGGGCAATCGAGCAGTACTTC.

This chain connects TRBV28 to TRBJ1-3; D gene unclear. Between the trimmed V and J ends, which lost 1 base and 2 bases, there was a span of 12 bases. This CDR3 is 16 amino acids long. Germline V gene data show CDR1 as MDHEN and CDR2 as SYDVKM. The CDR3 DNA is TGTGCCAGCAGTTTATTAGGAAGCCACGCTGGAAACACCATATATTTT. Amino acid sequence: CASSLLGSHAGNTIYF.

The CDR3 DNA sequence: TGTGCCAGCAGCGAAGGACTAGGTCCCACCGGGGAGCTGTTTTTT. Its protein is CASSEGLGPTGELFF. This rearrangement joins TRBV7-9 to TRBJ2-2, with 7 positions matching TRBD2. Germline CDR1 reads SEHNR; CDR2 reads FQNEAQ (reference sequence). The CDR3 length is 15 residues. Trimming cost V 5 bases and J 4 bases; bases outside gene matches: 7. The variable domain in full, completed from reference TRBV7-9 and TRBJ2-2, reads DTGVSQNPRHKITKRGQNVTFRCDPISEHNRLYWYRQTLGQGPEFLTYFQNEAQLEKSRLLSDRFSAERPKGSFSTLEIQRTEQGDSAMYLCASSEGLGPTGELFFGEGSRLTVL.

This clonotype was counted a few times. The chain combines TRBV30 with TRBJ1-1, with no clear D. CDR3 size: 14 residues. With 4 bases removed from V and 4 bases from J, the gap between germline ends came to 16 bases. Germline CDR1 reads GTSNPN; CDR2 reads SVGIG (reference sequence). For the CDR3, the DNA is TGTGCCTGGACCGGGAAAGGGCGGTCCACTGAAGCTTTCTTT. This gives the protein CAWTGKGRSTEAFF.

V usage is TRBV5-1 and J usage is TRBJ1-1; the D gene is possibly TRBD1 (5 bases). V was trimmed by 1 base and J by 4 bases, leaving 8 bases between them. The CDR3 runs 13 residues. Germline V lookup: CDR1 SGHRS, CDR2 YFSETQ. The CDR3 DNA reads as TGCGCCAGCAGCTTGTCAGGGATCACTGAAGCTTTCTTT. Protein sequence: CASSLSGITEAFF.

The chain carries TRBV20-1 and TRBJ2-7, with 10 positions matching TRBD2. This CDR3 comprises 15 residues. Germline-derived CDR1 and CDR2 are DFQATT and SNEGSKA (reference sequence). V lost 2 bases, J lost 0 bases, and 4 bases stayed unmatched. As DNA, the CDR3 is TGCAGTGCTAGAAGGGGACTAGCGAGCTCCTACGAGCAGTACTTC. Protein: CSARRGLASSYEQYF.

A note on this clonotype: A much larger clone is a single base away; this may be a read error. The chain is built from TRBV27 and TRBJ1-1, with D uncertain. Germline values: CDR1 MNHEY, CDR2 SMNVEV (reference sequence). V lost 1 base, J lost 6 bases, and 9 bases lay in between. This CDR3 has 13 residues. The CDR3 loop reads CASSLWARAEAFF. The CDR3 DNA reads TGTGCCAGCAGTTTATGGGCACGAGCTGAAGCTTTCTTT.

The gene calls are TRBV3-1 and TRBJ1-2; 8 bases are shared with TRBD1. This CDR3 has 15 residues. V dropped 6 bases and J dropped 3; count of bases not matched to a gene: 9. The V gene's germline CDR1 is LGHDT and CDR2 YNNKEL (reference sequence). This CDR3 is CASRQMTGAYYGYTF. CDR3 DNA: TGTGCCAGCAGACAAATGACAGGGGCTTACTATGGCTACACCTTC.

This clonotype was counted many times. The V gene is TRBV7-9, the J gene TRBJ2-7; no reliable D call. The germline V gene encodes CDR1 SEHNR and CDR2 FQNEAQ (reference sequence). The CDR3 has 15 residues. The germline V and J ends were trimmed by 0 bases and 7 bases, with 16 bases remaining between them. This CDR3 is CASSLARSALGEQYF. The CDR3 DNA follows: TGTGCCAGCAGCTTAGCAAGGTCGGCGTTGGGGGAGCAGTACTTC.

The chain uses TRBV4-1 and TRBJ2-5; D gene uncertain. The CDR3 totals 14 residues. Germline loops: CDR1 MGHRA, CDR2 YSYEKL. Deletions cut 4 bases from V and 2 bases from J, with 11 bases between. The CDR3 sequence is CASSPQAVQETQYF. As DNA, the CDR3 is TGCGCCAGCAGCCCCCAGGCAGTTCAAGAGACCCAGTACTTC.

V usage is TRBV2 and J usage is TRBJ1-5, with 10 nucleotides matching TRBD1. This CDR3 comprises 14 residues. V shed 9 bases, J shed 7 bases, and the junction held 9 bases outside the gene matches. CDR1 and CDR2 from the germline V gene are SNHLY and FYNNEI. CDR3: CASRDRGRTQPQHF. CDR3 coding DNA: TGTGCCAGTAGGGACAGGGGCCGAACACAGCCCCAGCATTTT.

This clonotype was counted a few times. CDR3 bases: TGCAGTGCTAGACCGAGGCCCCCTAGCGGGGGATACTACGAGCAGTACTTC. This encodes CSARPRPPSGGYYEQYF. The chain is built from TRBV20-1 and TRBJ2-7, with TRBD2 matching 10 bases. V lost 2 bases, J lost 3 bases, and 13 bases stayed unmatched. The CDR3 is 17 amino acids. In germline, CDR1 is DFQATT, CDR2 SNEGSKA (reference sequence).

Details on this clonotype: A clone one base away is much larger, so this may be a read error. This chain links TRBV28 with TRBJ2-4, with D tentatively TRBD1 or TRBD2 (7 bases each). The CDR3 runs to 13 residues. The V gene's germline CDR1 is MDHEN and CDR2 SYDVKM. The CDR3 spells CATKQGTKTIQYF. Here the CDR3 DNA reads TGTGCCACAAAACAGGGGACTAAAACCATTCAGTACTTC.

This clonotype came up once. A much larger clone sits a single nucleotide away, making a read error possible. The chain joins TRBV7-2 to TRBJ1-1; 7 nucleotides agree with TRBD1. Germline CDR1 reads SGHTA; CDR2 reads FQGNSA. This CDR3 has 13 residues. The DNA of the CDR3 is TGTGCCAGCAGCGCCAGGGGGAACACTGAAGCTTCCTTT. Protein product: CASSARGNTEASF.

This clonotype has more than one count but fewer than ten. The V call is TRBV19, the J call TRBJ2-6, with D possibly matching TRBD2 (6 bases). Deletions cut 7 bases from V and 2 bases from J, with 18 bases between. Germline V lookup: CDR1 LNHDA, CDR2 SQIVND (reference sequence). The CDR3 has 17 amino acids. CDR3: CASMGGGTLAGANVLTF. CDR3 bases: TGTGCCAGTATGGGGGGAGGCACTCTGGCTGGGGCCAACGTCCTGACTTTC.

A few counts support this clonotype. The chain employs TRBV5-1 and TRBJ2-2; possibly TRBD1 for D (6 bases). CDR3 length: 15 residues. Trimming shortened V by 2 bases and J by 4 bases, and 12 bases separated the two germline ends. CDR1 is SGHRS, CDR2 YFSETQ, per germline. The CDR3 region has the DNA TGCGCCAGCAGCTTACACAGGGAGCGCACCGGGGAGCTGTTTTTT. It translates to CASSLHRERTGELFF.

This clonotype was seen ten or more times. The V and J genes are TRBV3-1 and TRBJ2-7, with 7 bases identical to TRBD1. Trimming cost V 5 bases and J 4 bases; bases outside gene matches: 8. Germline V gene data show CDR1 as LGHDT and CDR2 as YNNKEL (reference sequence). This CDR3 spans 14 amino acids. The CDR3 protein is CASSSDRELYEQYF. The CDR3 DNA reads as TGTGCCAGCAGCTCCGACAGGGAGTTGTACGAGCAGTACTTC.

This clonotype was picked up many times. This chain uses TRBV29-1 with TRBJ1-1; the match to TRBD1 covers 10 bases. Germline V gene lookup returns CDR1 SQVTM and CDR2 ANQGSEA. V gave up 7 bases and J gave up 0 bases; unmatched junction bases: 5. The CDR3 is made up of 14 amino acids. CDR3 in amino acids: CSARTGGLNTEAFF. In nucleotides, the CDR3 is TGCAGCGCAAGGACAGGGGGTTTGAACACTGAAGCTTTCTTT.